A single sample is the source of the 11 T cell receptor beta chains below, sequenced in a study of OX40 agonist ivuxolimab in advanced cancers. This table comes from immunoSEQ multiplex PCR, and its TCRdb copy is limited to in-frame clones, with some not included. In the table there are about 55,000 clones, approximately 80% of which are singletons. This specimen was CD4+ or CD8+ T cells sorted from blood, taken in a trial of the OX40 agonist ivuxolimab. The receptors were gathered from an adult with an advanced solid tumor such as melanoma, head and neck, liver or kidney cancer.

V usage is TRBV19 and J usage is TRBJ2-1; 12 bases fit TRBD2. The CDR3 covers 18 residues. CDR1 and CDR2 from the germline V gene are LNHDA and SQIVND (reference sequence). After removal of 5 bases from V and 2 bases from J, the junction contained 10 bases not matched to a gene. The CDR3 bases are TGTGCCAGTAGTGGACGGACTAGCGGGGCGGCCCCCTACAATGAGCAGTTCTTC. Translated: CASSGRTSGAAPYNEQFF. Drawing the rest from reference TRBV19 and TRBJ2-1, the complete variable domain is DGGITQSPKYLFRKEGQNVTLSCEQNLNHDAMYWYRQDPGQGLRLIYYSQIVNDFQKGDIAEGYSVSREKKESFPLTVTSAQKNPTAFYLCASSGRTSGAAPYNEQFFGPGTRLTVL.

This chain joins TRBV9 and TRBJ2-2, with 12 nucleotides matching TRBD2. CDR1 is SGDLS and CDR2 is YYNGEE in the germline V gene. Trimming cost V 7 bases and J 4 bases; bases outside gene matches: 8. The CDR3 contains 16 residues. The chain's CDR3 is CASPLAGGFTTGELFF. For the CDR3, the DNA is TGTGCCAGCCCCCTAGCGGGAGGGTTTACCACCGGGGAGCTGTTTTTT.

This clone was picked up many times. The rearrangement joins TRBV7-9 to TRBJ1-1, with D possibly matching TRBD1 (5 bases). Trimming took off 3 bases at V and 0 bases at J, with 11 bases between the two ends. Germline V gene sequence: CDR1 SEHNR, CDR2 FQNEAQ (reference sequence). The CDR3 is 15 amino acids. CDR3 amino acids: CASSLGGAMNTEAFF. The CDR3 nucleotides are TGTGCCAGCAGCTTGGGGGGAGCAATGAACACTGAAGCTTTCTTT.

This sequence joins TRBV30 and TRBJ1-5; D perhaps matches TRBD1 (6 bases). Germline assignment: CDR1 GTSNPN and CDR2 SVGIG (reference sequence). This CDR3 comprises 14 residues. V was trimmed by 2 bases and J by 4 bases, leaving 12 bases between them. For the CDR3, the DNA is TGTGCCTGGAGTAGGACAGTGCTTAATCAGCCCCAGCATTTT. Its translation is CAWSRTVLNQPQHF. Variable domain in full (rest from reference TRBV30 and TRBJ1-5): SQTIHQWPATLVQPVGSPLSLECTVEGTSNPNLYWYRQAAGRGLQLLFYSVGIGQISSEVPQNLSASRPQDRQFILSSKKLLLSDSGFYLCAWSRTVLNQPQHFGDGTRLSIL.

The J gene is TRBJ2-7, the V gene TRBV6-1; 7 positions match TRBD2. The CDR3 has 14 amino acids. In germline, CDR1 is MNHNS, CDR2 SASEGT. V lost 7 bases, J lost 7 bases, and 13 bases stayed unmatched. In nucleotides, the CDR3 is TGTGCCAGCATCCCAAGGGAGGGTCTCGGTGAGCAGTACTTC. Its translation is CASIPREGLGEQYF.

The chain employs TRBV7-2 and TRBJ2-7, with 7 bases aligning to TRBD1. Germline lookup yields CDR1 SGHTA and CDR2 FQGNSA. The CDR3 is 15 residues long. J lost 0 bases, V lost 5 bases, and 7 bases had no gene match. The CDR3 DNA follows: TGTGCCAGCAGCCCGGGACAGACAACCTCCTACGAGCAGTACTTC. Its translation: CASSPGQTTSYEQYF.

The chain is built from TRBV28 and TRBJ1-2; TRBD1 aligns across 9 bases. The CDR3 loop spans 15 amino acids. Per the germline V gene, CDR1 is MDHEN and CDR2 is SYDVKM. Losses at the gene ends were 6 bases for V and 4 bases for J; bases not matched to a gene: 9. The CDR3 region is CASRGILGQGYGYTF. The CDR3 DNA follows: TGTGCCAGCAGGGGAATACTGGGACAGGGCTATGGCTACACCTTC.

The V gene is TRBV5-5, the J gene TRBJ1-1; a weak D match, TRBD1 (5 bases). The CDR3 has 14 residues. V lost 1 base, J lost 5 bases, and 12 bases lay in between. The germline gives CDR1 SGHKS, CDR2 YYEKEE (reference sequence). CDR3 sequence: CASSLTQGRTEAFF. For the CDR3, the DNA is TGTGCCAGCAGCTTGACCCAGGGAAGGACTGAAGCTTTCTTT.

The chain uses TRBV5-1 and TRBJ2-1; maybe TRBD1 (6 bases). Trimming pared 0 bases from V and 4 bases from J, leaving 8 bases between. CDR1 SGHRS and CDR2 YFSETQ come from the germline V gene. The CDR3 has 14 amino acids. CDR3 sequence (DNA): TGCGCCAGCAGCTTGGGAGGGGGTTACAATGAGCAGTTCTTC. This sequence encodes CASSLGGGYNEQFF. The variable domain in full, completed from reference TRBV5-1 and TRBJ2-1, reads KAGVTQTPRYLIKTRGQQVTLSCSPISGHRSVSWYQQTPGQGLQFLFEYFSETQRNKGNFPGRFSGRQFSNSRSEMNVSTLELGDSALYLCASSLGGGYNEQFFGPGTRLTVL.

This clone is a singleton in its sample. The rearrangement links TRBV5-4 to TRBJ2-1, with 8 bases matching TRBD2. Germline V lookup: CDR1 SGHNT, CDR2 YYREEE (reference sequence). This CDR3 is built from 14 residues. Trimming took 9 bases from V and 0 from J; bases not matched to a gene: 5. The DNA of the CDR3 is TGTGCCATCCGAGCGGGGGTCTCCTACAATGAGCAGTTCTTC. Its translation is CAIRAGVSYNEQFF.

The CDR3 sequence is CASRRTGATEAFF. CDR3 bases: TGTGCCAGCAGGAGGACAGGGGCCACTGAAGCTTTCTTT. This rearrangement joins TRBV27 to TRBJ1-1, with 9 bases fitting TRBD1. The CDR3 has 13 amino acids. Germline lookup yields CDR1 MNHEY and CDR2 SMNVEV (reference sequence). Trimming at V came to 6 bases and at J to 4 bases, leaving 3 bases not matched to a gene.